This T cell receptor beta chain was recovered during a study of cytomegalovirus exposure and HLA in healthy donors. Whole-study results and caveats: The study flagged roughly 150 TCR beta chains as cytomegalovirus-associated. Reported results showed that the classifier diagnosed cytomegalovirus status with high specificity and sensitivity.

V lost 1 base and J 11 bases, leaving 14 bases between the germline ends. Germline V gene data show CDR1 as SGDLS and CDR2 as YYNGEE. The CDR3 consists of 13 residues. As for this clone: Its antigen is undetermined.

The PCR was carried out with 60 Vbeta primers and 13 Jbeta primers. The repertoire was sequenced with immunoSEQ multiplex PCR; TCRdb's copy has only in-frame clones and lacks some. The sample table sets out 30,000 to 35,000 clones. The source is a woman aged 40 to 55 in good health and CMV-seropositive. The chain couples TRBV9 to TRBJ2-3; D is ambiguous. The sample taken for sequencing was PBMCs. The CDR3 sequence: CASSVNPEIGQYF. The CDR3 DNA follows: TGTGCCAGCAGCGTAAATCCGGAGATAGGGCAGTATTTT.